This T cell receptor beta chain was sequenced in a study of blood T cell repertoires in COVID-19. Across the study: Acute and convalescent COVID-19 samples came from the United States, Italy and Spain. Sources were T cells, B-cell-depleted T cells, or PBMCs; the material itself was cDNA or gDNA.

The length of the CDR3 is 17 residues. V dropped 0 bases and J dropped 6; count of bases not matched to a gene: 10. Germline V gene sequence: CDR1 LGHNA, CDR2 YSLEER. Original handling: How many nucleated cells were present was estimated from reference gene primer amplification. Only in-frame clones appear in the TCRdb table, and some are missing; sequencing was by immunoSEQ multiplex PCR. D and trimming were read from the DNA, whereas the V and J calls and clone size are those reported in that table. This sample has over 80,000 clones, with approximately 82% found just once. The rearrangement joins TRBV4-3 to TRBJ2-3, with 9 bases that match TRBD2. What was sequenced was peripheral blood. The sequence was obtained from a woman aged 60-70 years with acute or convalescent COVID-19. The CDR3 sequence: CASSQDGRGGGADTQYF. The CDR3 bases are TGCGCCAGCAGCCAAGACGGTCGGGGCGGGGGGGCGGATACGCAGTATTTT.